Presented here are 29 T cell receptor beta chains from one specimen sequenced in a study of vaccination and CD4 T cells after COVID-19. Each CDR3 protein gets one entry after TCRdb re-called the PCR reads with MiXCR. The sample holds around 37,000 distinct CDR3 sequences, approximately 40% seen once. Sample time point: late sampling 161 to 241 days after vaccination in three convalescent patients. The material sequenced was CD4+ T cells from blood, taken about 7 months after SARS-CoV-2 vaccination. Source of these receptors: a human donor who had recovered from COVID-19.

This chain connects TRBV6-1 to TRBJ2-3; 11 positions match TRBD1. The CDR3 has 16 amino acids. V lost 6 bases and J lost 4; bases outside the gene matches: 9. Germline V lookup: CDR1 MNHNS, CDR2 SASEGT. Written as DNA, the CDR3 is TGTGCCAGCAGAGGGGACAGGGGGGTATTCTCAGATACGCAGTATTTT. Its protein product is CASRGDRGVFSDTQYF.

This clonotype was seen more than once but under ten times. The chain employs TRBV24-1 and TRBJ2-3, with D tentatively TRBD2 (6 bases). Trimming took 3 bases from V and 7 from J, leaving 10 bases between them. CDR1 is KGHDR, CDR2 SFDVKD, per germline. The CDR3 has 13 amino acids. The CDR3 coding sequence is TGTGCCACCAGTGATCCCGGGAGAAATACGCAGTATTTT. As protein: CATSDPGRNTQYF.

The chain links TRBV27 to TRBJ2-3, with 7 bases lining up with TRBD2. Germline V gene data show CDR1 as MNHEY and CDR2 as SMNVEV (reference sequence). This CDR3 is 15 amino acids long. After removal of 3 bases from V and 2 bases from J, the junction contained 5 bases not matched to a gene. This CDR3 reads CASSFFAGATDTQYF. CDR3 DNA: TGTGCCAGCAGTTTCTTTGCGGGAGCCACAGATACGCAGTATTTT.

The chain joins TRBV7-3 to TRBJ2-2; unclear D gene. CDR3 length equals 15 residues. Germline CDR1 and CDR2: SGHTA and FQGTGA. Trimming took off 8 bases at V and 1 base at J, with 14 bases between the two ends. The CDR3 spells CASGYPTLNTGELFF. CDR3 DNA sequence: TGTGCCAGCGGCTACCCGACACTGAACACCGGGGAGCTGTTTTTT.

This clonotype was seen a handful of times. V is TRBV7-6 and J is TRBJ2-2, with 9 bases that match TRBD2. The CDR3 runs to 15 residues. The germline CDR1 and CDR2 sequences are SGHVS and FNYEAQ. V dropped 3 bases and J dropped 4; count of bases not matched to a gene: 3. CDR3 DNA sequence: TGTGCCAGCAGCTTGGGCGGGAGGGGCACCGGGGAGCTGTTTTTT. It translates to CASSLGGRGTGELFF.

V is TRBV6-1 and J is TRBJ2-3; the D gene could be TRBD1 or TRBD2 (5 bases each). Trimming removed 6 bases from V and 2 bases from J, with 9 bases in between. The CDR3 is 13 residues long. Germline V gene lookup returns CDR1 MNHNS and CDR2 SASEGT. CDR3 nucleotide sequence: TGTGCCAGCAGGCCCGGGGCCACAGATACGCAGTATTTT. Translation: CASRPGATDTQYF.

This clonotype appeared a few times. The J gene is TRBJ2-1, the V gene TRBV2; TRBD2 matches 13 bases. V lost 3 bases, J lost 7 bases, and 6 bases stayed unmatched. The CDR3 has 16 amino acids. CDR1 SNHLY and CDR2 FYNNEI come from the germline V gene. In DNA form, the CDR3 reads TGTGCCAGCAGTGACAGAGGACTAGCGGGAGAGAATGAGCAGTTCTTC. This translates into CASSDRGLAGENEQFF.

This clonotype was seen a few times. The CDR3 coding sequence is TGTGCCAGCACCGGCACAATCACTAGGTCAGGGCCGTCCTACGAGCAGTACTTC. Translating gives CASTGTITRSGPSYEQYF. This rearrangement joins TRBV28 to TRBJ2-7, with D possibly being TRBD1 or TRBD2 (5 bases each). V was shortened by 7 bases and J by 1 base, with 26 bases between the two germline ends. CDR3 size: 18 residues. Germline V gene data show CDR1 as MDHEN and CDR2 as SYDVKM.

The chain recombines TRBV24-1 with TRBJ1-2, with a weak D call TRBD1 (5 bases). The CDR3 runs to 13 residues. The ends were cut back, 9 bases at V and 5 bases at J, with 15 bases in the middle. The V gene's germline CDR1 is KGHDR and CDR2 SFDVKD. CDR3 nucleotide sequence: TGTGCCACCCAAGACAGCTTCTCATATGGCTACACCTTC. This sequence encodes CATQDSFSYGYTF.

The rearrangement uses TRBV25-1 and TRBJ2-5; the D gene is possibly TRBD1 (6 bases). CDR3 length: 13 residues. Germline V gene sequence: CDR1 MGHDK, CDR2 SYGVNS. V lost 1 base, J lost 5 bases, and 8 bases lay in between. The CDR3 coding sequence is TGTGCCAGCAGTGAATCAGGGGACGAGACCCAGTACTTC. The encoded protein is CASSESGDETQYF.

The chain carries TRBV19 and TRBJ2-3; 7 positions match TRBD2. V was pared by 5 bases and J by 3 bases, with 8 bases of the junction left unmatched. The CDR3 loop spans 15 amino acids. Germline V gives CDR1 LNHDA, CDR2 SQIVND (reference sequence). The CDR3 spells CASSRRTRGTDTQYF. As DNA, the CDR3 is TGTGCCAGTAGTCGTCGGACTAGGGGTACAGATACGCAGTATTTT.

The gene calls are TRBV28 and TRBJ2-1; D possibly corresponds to TRBD2 (5 bases). Germline V CDR1 and CDR2: MDHEN, SYDVKM. This CDR3 is built from 14 residues. V gave up 5 bases and J gave up 3 bases, with 11 bases separating them. The CDR3 DNA is TGTGCCAGCAGTGGGGAGCTTGACTACAATGAGCAGTTCTTC. Its protein product is CASSGELDYNEQFF.

This clonotype was seen more than once but under ten times. The chain employs TRBV7-2 and TRBJ1-6, with D possibly matching TRBD1 (5 bases). Germline CDR1 is SGHTA and CDR2 is FQGNSA. The CDR3 consists of 17 residues. Deletions cut 5 bases from V and 0 bases from J, with 14 bases between. In DNA form, the CDR3 reads TGTGCCAGCAGCCTGGGACTGTGGAGCTCCTATAATTCACCCCTCCACTTT. This codes for CASSLGLWSSYNSPLHF.

The J gene is TRBJ1-4, the V gene TRBV6-1; no clear D. Per the germline V gene, CDR1 is MNHNS and CDR2 is SASEGT. This CDR3 contains 13 residues. The V end lost 8 bases, the J end lost 7 bases, and 14 bases lay between the germline ends. CDR3 DNA sequence: TGTGCCAGCTCCCGGGTTTGGGGTGAAAAACTGTTTTTT. This encodes CASSRVWGEKLFF.

The table lists this clonotype with a few counts. The chain uses TRBV7-9 and TRBJ2-3, with 12 bases matching TRBD2. V lost 6 bases, J lost 0 bases, and 10 bases stayed unmatched. Germline-derived CDR1 and CDR2 are SEHNR and FQNEAQ (reference sequence). The CDR3 runs 18 residues. For the CDR3, the DNA is TGTGCCAGCAGGACTAGCGGGAGAGCCCCAGCTAGCACAGATACGCAGTATTTT. Protein sequence: CASRTSGRAPASTDTQYF.

This clonotype occurred a few times. J is TRBJ1-1 and V is TRBV27; no clear D. V was cut by 5 bases and J by 5 bases, with 12 bases left in between. The V gene's germline CDR1 is MNHEY and CDR2 SMNVEV (reference sequence). The CDR3 runs 13 residues. In DNA form, the CDR3 reads TGTGCCAGCAGTCCCAACTACTTGACTGAAGCTTTCTTT. Amino acids: CASSPNYLTEAFF.

The chain combines TRBV3-1 with TRBJ2-5; TRBD2 matches 10 bases. J was trimmed by 2 bases and V by 5 bases; bases with no gene match: 5. This CDR3 region has 15 residues. The germline V gene encodes CDR1 LGHDT and CDR2 YNNKEL (reference sequence). CDR3 in amino acids: CASSDKTSGQETQYF. The CDR3, as DNA: TGTGCCAGCAGCGATAAGACTAGCGGGCAAGAGACCCAGTACTTC.

This chain connects TRBV20-1 to TRBJ1-5; possible D gene TRBD1, 6 bases. Per the germline V gene, CDR1 is DFQATT and CDR2 is SNEGSKA (reference sequence). The CDR3 runs to 14 residues. Deletions cut 5 bases from V and 3 bases from J, with 14 bases between. The CDR3 bases are TGCAGTGCTCCGGTGGGGGGCTCCAATCAGCCCCAGCATTTT. Its translation is CSAPVGGSNQPQHF.

The chain combines TRBV20-1 with TRBJ1-5; D is undetermined. Trimming left V 5 bases short and J 4 bases short, with 9 bases between. The CDR3 is 12 amino acids. CDR1 and CDR2 (germline): DFQATT, SNEGSKA (reference sequence). The CDR3 coding sequence is TGCAGTGCTGGGGTGACTAATCAGCCCCAGCATTTT. Translation gives CSAGVTNQPQHF.

V usage is TRBV2 and J usage is TRBJ2-4; TRBD1 might be the D (5 bases). The germline V gene has CDR1 SNHLY and CDR2 FYNNEI. This CDR3 has 13 amino acids. Trimming left V 6 bases short and J 9 bases short, with 15 bases between. CDR3 region: CASRQDDRGIQYF. For the CDR3, the DNA is TGTGCCAGCAGACAGGACGACAGAGGCATTCAGTACTTC.

CDR3 amino acids: CASTSRAAGGNQPQHF. DNA for the CDR3: TGTGCCAGCACATCCCGCGCGGCAGGGGGAAATCAGCCCCAGCATTTT. The V and J genes are TRBV2 and TRBJ1-5, with 7 positions matching TRBD1. The germline V gene has CDR1 SNHLY and CDR2 FYNNEI. CDR3 length equals 16 residues. Unmatched junction bases numbered 13, after V lost 7 bases and J lost 4 bases.

As regards this clonotype: In this CDR3 the conserved last residue, phenylalanine or tryptophan, is missing, so a read error is likely. The CDR3 spells CASSYEGSSYNEQFL. CDR3 nucleotides: TGTGCCAGCAGTTACGAGGGGAGTAGTTACAATGAGCAGTTCCTC. The genes are TRBV27 and TRBJ2-1; D is perhaps TRBD1 or TRBD2 (5 bases each). The length of the CDR3 is 15 residues. The V and J ends lost 4 bases and 4 bases respectively, with 14 bases between them. The germline gives CDR1 MNHEY, CDR2 SMNVEV (reference sequence).

This clonotype was counted only a few times. J is TRBJ2-5 and V is TRBV10-3, with D perhaps matching TRBD1 (6 bases). This CDR3 spans 14 amino acids. The V end lost 4 bases, the J end lost 2 bases, and 11 bases lay between the germline ends. In germline, CDR1 is ENHRY, CDR2 SYGVKD. This CDR3 reads CAISVARGQETQYF. CDR3 DNA sequence: TGTGCCATCAGTGTAGCTAGGGGGCAAGAGACCCAGTACTTC.

This clonotype was found a few times. The chain carries TRBV7-9 and TRBJ2-5; D gene ambiguous. Per the germline V gene, CDR1 is SEHNR and CDR2 is FQNEAQ (reference sequence). The CDR3 covers 14 residues. Trimming took 7 bases from V and 7 from J, leaving 19 bases between them. The CDR3 spells CASTSKANFGTQYF. The CDR3 nucleotides read TGTGCCAGCACCTCCAAGGCCAACTTTGGGACCCAGTACTTC.

In this sample, this clonotype turned up a few times. The chain couples TRBV7-3 to TRBJ2-1; D is tentatively TRBD1 or TRBD2 (6 bases each). The germline CDR1 and CDR2 sequences are SGHTA and FQGTGA. Trimming removed 3 bases at V and 10 bases at J, with 7 bases between. There are 11 residues in the CDR3. This CDR3 is CASSLGGEQFF. The CDR3 nucleotides read TGTGCCAGCAGCTTGGGGGGCGAGCAGTTCTTC. Variable domain in full (rest from reference TRBV7-3 and TRBJ2-1): GAGVSQTPSNKVTEKGKYVELRCDPISGHTALYWYRQSLGQGPEFLIYFQGTGAADDSGLPNDRFFAVRPEGSVSTLKIQRTERGDSAVYLCASSLGGEQFFGPGTRLTVL.

This chain uses TRBV10-3 with TRBJ1-1; no clear D gene. Trimming removed 7 bases at V and 0 bases at J, with 9 bases between. The length of the CDR3 is 13 residues. Germline V gene sequence: CDR1 ENHRY, CDR2 SYGVKD. The CDR3: CAIKRELNTEAFF. Written as DNA, the CDR3 is TGTGCCATCAAAAGGGAGTTGAACACTGAAGCTTTCTTT.

The chain couples TRBV20-1 to TRBJ2-7; 8 positions agree with TRBD2. The ends lost 0 bases at V and 4 bases at J; junction bases unmatched: 8. This CDR3 spans 15 amino acids. The V gene's germline CDR1 is DFQATT and CDR2 SNEGSKA (reference sequence). The CDR3 DNA sequence: TGCAGTGCTAGAGAAGGAACTAGCGGAAAATACGAGCAGTACTTC. Residues: CSAREGTSGKYEQYF.

V usage is TRBV28 and J usage is TRBJ1-5, with 8 bases fitting TRBD1. Germline V gene data show CDR1 as MDHEN and CDR2 as SYDVKM. The CDR3 length is 15 residues. V lost 2 bases to trimming and J lost 6 bases; unmatched junction nucleotides: 6. Here the CDR3 DNA reads TGTGCCAGCAGTTTAGGACAGGGCTGGGGTCAGCCCCAGCATTTT. This codes for CASSLGQGWGQPQHF.

This clonotype was counted between two and nine times. The chain carries TRBV21-1 and TRBJ2-7; the table's D call, TRBD1, was not checked against the DNA. TRBV21-1 is a listed pseudogene. This CDR3 is 15 amino acids long. The CDR3 reads CASSKAQGVDYEQYF. As DNA, the CDR3 is TGTGCCAGCAGCAAAGCGCAGGGGGTGGACTACGAGCAGTACTTC.